The T cell receptor (beta chain) described here comes from a study of vaccination and CD4 T cells after COVID-19. Study background: Each post-COVID sample was drawn after diagnosis, and the median interval was roughly 100 days (range 35 to 161). As a positive control, some control cultures were given a CEFX pool, while others were given an HIV-1 Nef pool or no peptide. Study outcomes and limitations: Among convalescent patients, a median roughly 90% of reactive clones emerged only after vaccination. Although the median of SARS-CoV-2-reactive clonotypes rose from around 21 to 38, the change was not significant.

As to treatment: roughly nine-day PBMC culture with coronavirus spike peptide pools or control peptides (ViraFEST assay). On this clonotype itself: Its antigen is unknown.

Scientists ran DNA taken from cultured CD4+ T cells through the Oncomine TCR Beta short-read assay for sequencing. TCRdb re-called the PCR reads with MiXCR, one entry per CDR3 protein. The table lists about 12,000 distinct CDR3 sequences, 30% of them singletons, with 23% in the top ten. The CDR3 totals 14 residues. CDR1 is SNHLY and CDR2 is FYNNEI in the germline V gene. Trimming took 7 bases from V and 6 from J, leaving 16 bases between them. The receptor's source is a human donor with COVID-19. The material sequenced was cultured CD4+ T cells from blood. V usage is TRBV2 and J usage is TRBJ1-5; D is perhaps TRBD1 (5 bases). DNA for the CDR3: TGTGCCAGCACTCAAGAAGGGGAGTTTCAGCCCCAGCATTTT. This sequence encodes CASTQEGEFQPQHF.